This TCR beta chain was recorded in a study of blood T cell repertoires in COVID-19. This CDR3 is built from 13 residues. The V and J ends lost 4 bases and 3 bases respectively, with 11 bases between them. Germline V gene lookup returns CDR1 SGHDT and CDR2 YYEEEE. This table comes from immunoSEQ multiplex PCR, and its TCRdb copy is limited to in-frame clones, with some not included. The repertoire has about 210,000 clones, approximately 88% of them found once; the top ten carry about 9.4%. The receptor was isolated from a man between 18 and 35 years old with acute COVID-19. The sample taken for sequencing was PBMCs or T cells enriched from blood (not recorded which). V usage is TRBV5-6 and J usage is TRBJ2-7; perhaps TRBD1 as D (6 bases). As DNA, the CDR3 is TGTGCCAGCAGCCCCGGGACATTCTACGAGCAGTACTTC. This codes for CASSPGTFYEQYF.